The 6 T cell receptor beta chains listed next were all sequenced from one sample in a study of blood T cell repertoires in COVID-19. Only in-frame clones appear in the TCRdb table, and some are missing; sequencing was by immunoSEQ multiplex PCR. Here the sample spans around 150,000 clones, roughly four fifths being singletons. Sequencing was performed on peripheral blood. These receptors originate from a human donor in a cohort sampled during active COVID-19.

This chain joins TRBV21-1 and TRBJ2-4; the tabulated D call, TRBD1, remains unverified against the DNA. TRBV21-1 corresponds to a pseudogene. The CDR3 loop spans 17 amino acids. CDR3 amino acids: CASSPYESTQTENIQYF. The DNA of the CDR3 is TGTGCCAGCTCCCCCTACGAATCAACACAGACCGAAAACATTCAGTACTTC.

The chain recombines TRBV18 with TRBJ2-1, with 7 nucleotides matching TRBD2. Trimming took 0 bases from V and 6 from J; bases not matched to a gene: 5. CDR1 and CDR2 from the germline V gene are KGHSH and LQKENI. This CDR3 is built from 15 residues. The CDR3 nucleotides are TGTGCCAGCTCACCACCTTGGCGGGAGAGCAATGAGCAGTTCTTC. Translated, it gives CASSPPWRESNEQFF.

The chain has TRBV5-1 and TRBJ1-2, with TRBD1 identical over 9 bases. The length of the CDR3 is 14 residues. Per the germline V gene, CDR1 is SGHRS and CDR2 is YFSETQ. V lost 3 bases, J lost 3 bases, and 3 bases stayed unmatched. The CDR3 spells CASSSTGGDYGYTF. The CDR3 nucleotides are TGCGCCAGCAGCTCAACAGGGGGCGACTATGGCTACACCTTC.

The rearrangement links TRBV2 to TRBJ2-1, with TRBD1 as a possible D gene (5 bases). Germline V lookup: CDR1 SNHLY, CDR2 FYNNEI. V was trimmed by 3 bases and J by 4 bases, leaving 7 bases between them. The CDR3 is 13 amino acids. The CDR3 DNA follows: TGTGCCAGCAGTGACAGGGTTTACAATGAGCAGTTCTTC. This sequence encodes CASSDRVYNEQFF.

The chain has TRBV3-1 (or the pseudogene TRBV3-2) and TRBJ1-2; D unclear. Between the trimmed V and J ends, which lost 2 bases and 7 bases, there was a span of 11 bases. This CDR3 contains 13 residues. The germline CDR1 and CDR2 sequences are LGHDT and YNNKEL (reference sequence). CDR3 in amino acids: CASSQNSGGGYTF. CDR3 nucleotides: TGTGCCAGCAGCCAAAACTCAGGTGGTGGCTACACCTTC.

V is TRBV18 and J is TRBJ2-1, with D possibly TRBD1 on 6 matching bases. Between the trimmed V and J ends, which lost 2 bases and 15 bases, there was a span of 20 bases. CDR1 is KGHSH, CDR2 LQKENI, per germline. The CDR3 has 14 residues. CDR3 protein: CASSPYGLAGDTFF. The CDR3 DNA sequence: TGTGCCAGCTCACCATATGGCTTAGCAGGGGATACGTTCTTC.